This T cell receptor beta chain was sequenced for a study of identical twins. As concerns this clonotype: No antigen is known for it.

Germline lookup yields CDR1 MDHEN and CDR2 SYDVKM. V lost 1 base to trimming and J lost 9 bases, with 10 bases between them. This CDR3 is 14 amino acids long. It was template switching that added a universal primer site, and there were unique molecular identifiers on the cDNA. One entry per CDR3 protein, called by TCRdb with MiXCR from the 5' RACE reads. Altogether 460,000 or so distinct CDR3 sequences are present, over 12% being singletons, with the ten largest covering roughly 0.56%. Study-level points and caveats: Cross-sectional statistical analysis, not tracking of the same donors, underpinned the conclusions. Alpha sequences that were out-of-frame and twin-shared showed an excess of low generation probability. Sharing of beta out-of-frame sequences by twins showed a weaker excess.

These data were also filed under a second study, of yellow fever vaccine responses in identical twins.

The chain joins TRBV28 to TRBJ1-6; D remains ambiguous. The source material was CD4+ T cells sorted from blood. The source is a woman aged 18-29 years in good health. Here the CDR3 DNA reads TGTGCCAGCAGTTTATACCCGGATACTTCACCCCTCCACTTT. Its protein is CASSLYPDTSPLHF.